This TCR beta chain was sequenced for a study of blood T cell repertoires in COVID-19. Assay: immunoSEQ multiplex PCR; the TCRdb copy retains only in-frame clones and omits some. The data contain approximately 290,000 clones, roughly 90% of them singletons. CDR3 length: 15 amino acids. J lost 4 bases, V lost 1 base, and 2 bases had no gene match. Germline CDR1 reads LNHDA; CDR2 reads SQIVND (reference sequence). This receptor was taken from a woman in her 30s who had recovered from COVID-19. The chain employs TRBV19 and TRBJ1-5; TRBD1 matches 9 bases. The specimen was PBMCs or T cells enriched from blood (not recorded which). CDR3 amino acids: CASSIAGTGNQPQHF. In nucleotides, the CDR3 is TGTGCCAGTAGTATAGCGGGGACAGGGAATCAGCCCCAGCATTTT.